This entry lists 2 T cell receptor beta chains sequenced from one sample in a study of T cells in Graves' hyperthyroidism and ophthalmopathy. It was RNA transcripts that yielded the amplified TCR beta CDR3 regions. TCR CDR3 underwent first-round RT-PCR with the HTBI primer set. TCRdb reprocessed the multiplex PCR reads with MiXCR, giving one entry per CDR3 protein. This table holds roughly 500,000 distinct CDR3 sequences, over 11% found once. Material: blood. These receptors originate from a woman aged 25 to 39 with Graves' hyperthyroidism that later progressed to Graves' ophthalmopathy.

This clonotype was observed a handful of times. This chain uses TRBV28 with TRBJ2-2; a weak D match, TRBD1 (6 bases). The V end was cut by 5 bases, the J end by 7 bases, with 14 bases between. Looked up from germline, CDR1 is MDHEN and CDR2 is SYDVKM. The CDR3 has 14 residues. CDR3 region: CASSPQGMGGELFF. CDR3 coding DNA: TGTGCCAGCAGTCCTCAGGGGATGGGCGGGGAGCTGTTTTTT. The variable domain in full, completed from reference TRBV28 and TRBJ2-2, reads DVKVTQSSRYLVKRTGEKVFLECVQDMDHENMFWYRQDPGLGLRLIYFSYDVKMKEKGDIPEGYSVSREKKERFSLILESASTNQTSMYLCASSPQGMGGELFFGEGSRLTVL.

This clonotype has a count of ten or more. J is TRBJ2-3 and V is TRBV5-1, with TRBD2 matching over 8 bases. CDR3 length: 15 residues. The germline CDR1 and CDR2 sequences are SGHRS and YFSETQ. V lost 2 bases, J lost 3 bases, and 5 bases stayed unmatched. Written as DNA, the CDR3 is TGCGCCAGCAGCTTCGGGAGACTAGCGACAGATACGCAGTATTTT. This encodes CASSFGRLATDTQYF.